One and the same sample provided the 6 T cell receptor beta chains below, sequenced in a study of CD8+ T cells in alopecia areata. It was cDNA, reverse transcribed from extracted RNA, that served as the sequencing template. Profiled with immunoSEQ multiplex PCR; TCRdb holds only in-frame clones, not every one. The table lists some 180,000 clones, 56% of them singletons. Sample: CD8+ T cells sorted from blood. All receptors derive from a human donor in good health.

This chain links TRBV29-1 with TRBJ1-2; 8 bases are shared with TRBD1. After removal of 4 bases from V and 4 bases from J, the junction contained 2 bases not matched to a gene. Germline CDR1 reads SQVTM; CDR2 reads ANQGSEA. The CDR3 has 12 residues. The CDR3 DNA reads as TGCAGCGTTGGTACAGGGGGCTATGGCTACACCTTC. This codes for CSVGTGGYGYTF.

The chain carries TRBV25-1 and TRBJ2-3; D gene uncertain. V dropped 2 bases and J dropped 5 bases, with 17 bases sitting between them. The CDR3 runs 16 residues. Per the germline V gene, CDR1 is MGHDK and CDR2 is SYGVNS. This chain's CDR3 is CASSEPTTGPQDTQYF. The DNA for the CDR3 is TGTGCCAGCAGTGAACCCACGACGGGTCCACAAGATACGCAGTATTTT.

V usage is TRBV9 and J usage is TRBJ1-6; maybe TRBD1 (6 bases). The V and J ends lost 3 bases and 7 bases respectively, with 11 bases between them. The germline CDR1 and CDR2 sequences are SGDLS and YYNGEE. The CDR3 consists of 14 residues. The CDR3 sequence: CASSGGQTNSPLHF. In DNA form, the CDR3 reads TGTGCCAGCAGCGGAGGACAGACGAATTCACCCCTCCACTTT.

This clone showed up just a few times. This chain joins TRBV7-8 and TRBJ1-4; D remains unclear. The CDR3 contains 12 residues. CDR1 and CDR2 (germline): SGHVS, FQNEAQ. The ends were cut back, 5 bases at V and 7 bases at J, with 8 bases in the middle. The CDR3 loop reads CASSRSSEKLFF. CDR3 bases: TGTGCCAGCAGCAGGAGTAGTGAAAAACTGTTTTTT.

The chain uses TRBV4-1 and TRBJ2-7; 10 bases map to TRBD1. V lost 3 bases to trimming and J lost 3 bases; unmatched junction nucleotides: 8. Germline assignment: CDR1 MGHRA and CDR2 YSYEKL. The CDR3 has 16 amino acids. In DNA form, the CDR3 reads TGCGCCAGCAGCCAGACCGGGACAGGGGAGGTCTACGAGCAGTACTTC. It encodes CASSQTGTGEVYEQYF.

The chain is built from TRBV29-1 and TRBJ2-5; TRBD2 aligns across 9 bases. The CDR3 is 14 residues long. V was clipped by 2 bases and J by 0 bases; unmatched bases: 1. Germline V gene data show CDR1 as SQVTM and CDR2 as ANQGSEA. CDR3 DNA sequence: TGCAGCGTTGAACTAGCGGGGAACCAAGAGACCCAGTACTTC. This gives the protein CSVELAGNQETQYF.